This TCR beta chain was sequenced during a study of shared clonotypes between healthy human individuals. In the case of this clone: Antigen unknown.

Profiled with immunoSEQ multiplex PCR; TCRdb holds only in-frame clones, not every one. Seen here are over 2 million clones, roughly 96% observed once, and the top ten hold 0.13%. A split of CD4+ cells into CD45RA+ naive and CD45RA-negative memory subsets was performed. Germline CDR1 reads GTSNPN; CDR2 reads SVGIG (reference sequence). Deletions cut 1 base from V and 0 bases from J, with 3 bases between. CDR3 length: 13 residues. Study findings and constraints: Naive subsets tended to show greater estimated richness than memory subsets.

Sequenced material: naive CD4+ T cells sorted from blood. Subset: CD45RA+ positively selected. The TCR comes from a man between 18 and 29 years old in good health. The chain is built from TRBV30 and TRBJ1-4; D not certain. CDR3: CAWSAATNEKLFF. DNA of the CDR3: TGTGCCTGGAGTGCTGCAACTAATGAAAAACTGTTTTTT.